This T cell receptor beta chain was recovered during a study of cytotoxic CD8 clonotypes in ibrutinib-treated CLL. The data were produced by immunoSEQ multiplex PCR, yet TCRdb's version contains in-frame clones alone and is incomplete. Of 150,000 to 200,000 clones in the sample, roughly 86% were seen once. Trimming left V 4 bases short and J 6 bases short, with 10 bases between. Germline CDR1 and CDR2: SGHTA and FQGNSA. The CDR3 spans 12 residues. The receptor was derived from a human donor with chronic lymphocytic leukemia. This sample comprised PBMCs, obtained after 12 months of ibrutinib treatment. V is TRBV7-2 and J is TRBJ2-7; D remains ambiguous. CDR3 amino acids: CASSWYTSEQYF. CDR3 in DNA: TGTGCCAGCAGCTGGTACACCAGCGAGCAGTACTTC.